These T cell receptor beta chains were read from a single sample in a study of metastatic and nonmetastatic thyroid tumors. MiXCR reprocessed the PCR reads for TCRdb. The table lists 23,000 or so clones, 20% of them singletons. The sequenced material came from blood. The origin of the receptors is a male donor with papillary thyroid cancer or a benign thyroid nodule (not recorded which). Some clones in this sample may be carry-over from other donors' samples. Each CDR3 is given with its conserved first and last residue. The D gene is left open where the match is weak. Size tells how often a clone was seen (once, few, many) or the class of an expanded clone, and some rows leave it out.

v_gene	len	abundance	d_gene	j_gene	CDR3nt	CDR3aa
TRBV11-2	18	.	TRBD1	TRBJ1-4	TGTGCCAGCATCATCCGAGGACAGGGTGCAGAAACTAATGAAAAACTGTTTTTT	CASIIRGQGAETNEKLFF
TRBV9	14	many	.	TRBJ2-5	TGTGCCAGCAGCGTAGCTTTGGGGTTGGAGACCCAGTACTTC	CASSVALGLETQYF
TRBV4-1	15	.	TRBD1	TRBJ2-5	TGCGACAGCAGCCGAGTGGGACAGGTACAAGAGACCCAGTACTTC	CDSSRVGQVQETQYF
TRBV12-3/TRBV12-4	11	many	.	TRBJ1-1	TGTGCCAGCAGTTTACGGGGTGTAGCTTTCTTT	CASSLRGVAFF
TRBV6-1	15	many	.	TRBJ1-2	TGTGCCAGCAGCACTATAACCTTAACTAACTATGGCTACACCTTC	CASSTITLTNYGYTF
TRBV7-2	12	many	.	TRBJ2-3	TGTGCCAGCGGCTATAATCAGGATACGCAGTATTTT	CASGYNQDTQYF
TRBV9	15	many	TRBD2	TRBJ2-2	TGTGCCAGCACGGTCGTAGCGGGAGGGGCCGGGGAGCTGTTTTTT	CASTVVAGGAGELFF
TRBV5-1	16	.	TRBD2	TRBJ2-3	TGCGCCAGCAGGCCTGGCCGGGCGGGAGGATCAGATACGCAGTATTTT	CASRPGRAGGSDTQYF
TRBV19	14	many	.	TRBJ2-7	TGTGCCAGTAGTATTGGGGGAATTTCCTACGAGCAGTACTTC	CASSIGGISYEQYF
TRBV5-1	16	.	.	TRBJ2-2	TGCGCCAGCAGCTTAAGCAGTTCAACACGGACCGGGGAGCTGAGTTTT	CASSLSSSTRTGELSF
TRBV6-6	13	many	.	TRBJ2-7	TGTGCCAGCAGTTACAGGGTATCCTACGAGCAGTACTTC	CASSYRVSYEQYF
TRBV6-1	14	few	.	TRBJ1-2	TGTGCCAGCAGTGAATACGAGGGGCCCTATGGCTACACCTTC	CASSEYEGPYGYTF
TRBV2	14	.	.	TRBJ2-2	TGTGCCAGCGGGGGGAGTTTGTTACCCGGGGAGCTGTTTTTT	CASGGSLLPGELFF
TRBV7-2	19	many	.	TRBJ2-6	TGTGCCAGCAGCTTGCTGCAAAGGCCCCGAAGGGCTGGGGCCAACGTCCTGACTTTC	CASSLLQRPRRAGANVLTF
TRBV3-1	15	many	.	TRBJ2-7	TGTGCCAGCAGCCGCGCTGACTACCCGGCGAGCGAGCAGTACTTC	CASSRADYPASEQYF
TRBV20-1	14	.	.	TRBJ1-1	TGCAGTGCCTCAGGGGTTTGGGGGTGGGGTGAAGCTTTCTTT	CSASGVWGWGEAFF
TRBV30	11	many	.	TRBJ1-2	TGTGCCAGAGACATCCCCGGTGGCTACACCTTC	CARDIPGGYTF
TRBV30	13	.	.	TRBJ1-5	TGTGCCTGGACTGCAGGGACCGTTCAGCCCCAGCATTTT	CAWTAGTVQPQHF
TRBV7-2	14	.	.	TRBJ2-2	TGTGCCAGCAGCTTAGTACACGGTGCCGTTGAGCTGTTTTTT	CASSLVHGAVELFF
TRBV6-6	14	many	.	TRBJ2-3	TGTGCCAGCAGTTACTCGTCGTCTTACGATACGCAGTATTTT	CASSYSSSYDTQYF
TRBV28	15	many	.	TRBJ1-6	TGTGCCAGCAGTTTAGCAACAGGGCTTCTTTCACCCCTCCACTTT	CASSLATGLLSPLHF
TRBV6-6	19	many	TRBD2	TRBJ2-7	TGTGCCAGCAGTTATTCGAGGGAGGCCTTACTAGCGGGTTCCTACGAGCAGTACTTC	CASSYSREALLAGSYEQYF
TRBV20-1	14	.	.	TRBJ1-5	TGCAGTGCTAGAGACGGTTTTCGAAATCAGCCCCAGCATTTT	CSARDGFRNQPQHF
TRBV6-1	15	many	TRBD2	TRBJ2-1	TGTGCCAGCAGTAAAACTAGCGGGGGGGCTAATGAGCAGTTCTTC	CASSKTSGGANEQFF
TRBV12-3/TRBV12-4	11	.	TRBD2	TRBJ2-7	TGTGCCAGCGTCGAGGGGCGGGAGCAGCACTTC	CASVEGREQHF
TRBV25-1	15	many	TRBD2	TRBJ2-1	TGTGCCAGCAGTGAACGGTACGGGGGGGCCTCTGAGCAGTTCTTC	CASSERYGGASEQFF
TRBV19	15	few	.	TRBJ2-3	TGTGCCAGTAGTATTGGGACCGCAAGCACAGATACGCAGTATTTT	CASSIGTASTDTQYF
TRBV27	15	few	.	TRBJ1-1	TGCGCCAGCATTTTAGATCTCGAGGGGGACACTGAAGCTTTCTTT	CASILDLEGDTEAFF